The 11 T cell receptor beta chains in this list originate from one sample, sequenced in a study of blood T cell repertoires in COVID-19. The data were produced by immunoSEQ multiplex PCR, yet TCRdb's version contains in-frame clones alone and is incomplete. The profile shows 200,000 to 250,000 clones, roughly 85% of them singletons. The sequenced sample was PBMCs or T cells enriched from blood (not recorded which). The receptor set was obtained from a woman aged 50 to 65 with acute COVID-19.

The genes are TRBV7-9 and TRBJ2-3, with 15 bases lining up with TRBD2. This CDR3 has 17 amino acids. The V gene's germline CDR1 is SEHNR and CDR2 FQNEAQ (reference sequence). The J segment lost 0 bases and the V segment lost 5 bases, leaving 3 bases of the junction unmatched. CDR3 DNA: TGTGCCAGCAGCCCGGGACTAGCGGGGGGCAGCACAGATACGCAGTATTTT. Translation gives CASSPGLAGGSTDTQYF.

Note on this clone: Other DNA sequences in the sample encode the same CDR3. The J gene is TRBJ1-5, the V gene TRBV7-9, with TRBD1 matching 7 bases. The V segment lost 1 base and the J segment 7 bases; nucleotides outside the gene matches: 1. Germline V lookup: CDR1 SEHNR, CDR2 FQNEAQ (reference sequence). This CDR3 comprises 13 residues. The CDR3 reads CASSLGGGQPQHF. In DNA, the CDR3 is TGTGCCAGCAGCTTAGGAGGGGGCCAGCCCCAGCATTTT.

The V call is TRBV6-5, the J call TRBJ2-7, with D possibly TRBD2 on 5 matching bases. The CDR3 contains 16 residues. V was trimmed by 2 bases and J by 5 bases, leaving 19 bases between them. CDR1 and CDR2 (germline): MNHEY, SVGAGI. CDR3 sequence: CASSYPSRPGIHEQYF. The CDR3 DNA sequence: TGTGCCAGCAGTTACCCTAGCAGGCCCGGCATCCACGAGCAGTACTTC.

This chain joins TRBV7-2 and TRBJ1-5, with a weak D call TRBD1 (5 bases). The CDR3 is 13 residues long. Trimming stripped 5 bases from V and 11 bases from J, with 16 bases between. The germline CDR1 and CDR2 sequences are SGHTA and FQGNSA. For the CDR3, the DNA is TGTGCCAGCAGCGCAGCCACTCTACAGGCCCAGCATTTT. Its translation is CASSAATLQAQHF.

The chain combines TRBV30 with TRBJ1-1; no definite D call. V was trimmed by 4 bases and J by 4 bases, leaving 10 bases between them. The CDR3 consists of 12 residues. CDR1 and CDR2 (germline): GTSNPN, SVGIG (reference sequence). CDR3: CAWMRVSTEAFF. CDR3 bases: TGTGCCTGGATGAGGGTAAGCACTGAAGCTTTCTTT.

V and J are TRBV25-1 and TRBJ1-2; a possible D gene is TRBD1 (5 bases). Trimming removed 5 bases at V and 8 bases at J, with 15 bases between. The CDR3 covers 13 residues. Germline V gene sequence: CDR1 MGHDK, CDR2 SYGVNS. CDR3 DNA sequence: TGTGCCAGCAGTTTAGATGTGGGGCGCGGCTACACCTTC. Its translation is CASSLDVGRGYTF.

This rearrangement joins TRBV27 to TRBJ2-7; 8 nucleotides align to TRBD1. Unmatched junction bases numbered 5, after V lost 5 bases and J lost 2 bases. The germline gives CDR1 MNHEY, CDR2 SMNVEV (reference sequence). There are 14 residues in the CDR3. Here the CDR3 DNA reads TGTGCCAGCAGTATCGGACAGGGCACCTACGAGCAGTACTTC. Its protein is CASSIGQGTYEQYF.

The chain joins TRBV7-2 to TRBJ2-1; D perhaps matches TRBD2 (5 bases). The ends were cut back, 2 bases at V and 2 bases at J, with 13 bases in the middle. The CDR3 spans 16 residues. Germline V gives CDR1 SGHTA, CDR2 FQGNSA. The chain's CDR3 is CASSLLTGVPYNEQFF. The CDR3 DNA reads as TGTGCCAGCAGCTTATTGACCGGGGTGCCCTACAATGAGCAGTTCTTC.

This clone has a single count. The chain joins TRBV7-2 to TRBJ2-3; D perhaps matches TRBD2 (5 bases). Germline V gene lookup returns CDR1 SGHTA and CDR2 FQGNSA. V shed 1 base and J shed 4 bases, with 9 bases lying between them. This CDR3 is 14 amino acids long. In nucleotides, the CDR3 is TGTGCCAGCAGCTTAGAGTCCGGGGCAGATACGCAGTATTTT. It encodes CASSLESGADTQYF.

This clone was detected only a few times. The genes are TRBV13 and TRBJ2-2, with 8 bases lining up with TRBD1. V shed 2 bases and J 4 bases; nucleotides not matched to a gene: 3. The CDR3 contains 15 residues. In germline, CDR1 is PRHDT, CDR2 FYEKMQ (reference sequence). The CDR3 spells CASSLTGGRTGELFF. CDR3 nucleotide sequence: TGTGCCAGCAGCTTAACAGGGGGACGCACCGGGGAGCTGTTTTTT.

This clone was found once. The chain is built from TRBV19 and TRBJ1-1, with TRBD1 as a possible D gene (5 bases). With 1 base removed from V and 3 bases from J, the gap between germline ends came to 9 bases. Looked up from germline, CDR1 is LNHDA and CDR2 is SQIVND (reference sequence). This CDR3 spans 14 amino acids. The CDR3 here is CASSIVGGDTEAFF. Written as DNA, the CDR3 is TGTGCCAGTAGTATAGTCGGGGGGGACACTGAAGCTTTCTTT.